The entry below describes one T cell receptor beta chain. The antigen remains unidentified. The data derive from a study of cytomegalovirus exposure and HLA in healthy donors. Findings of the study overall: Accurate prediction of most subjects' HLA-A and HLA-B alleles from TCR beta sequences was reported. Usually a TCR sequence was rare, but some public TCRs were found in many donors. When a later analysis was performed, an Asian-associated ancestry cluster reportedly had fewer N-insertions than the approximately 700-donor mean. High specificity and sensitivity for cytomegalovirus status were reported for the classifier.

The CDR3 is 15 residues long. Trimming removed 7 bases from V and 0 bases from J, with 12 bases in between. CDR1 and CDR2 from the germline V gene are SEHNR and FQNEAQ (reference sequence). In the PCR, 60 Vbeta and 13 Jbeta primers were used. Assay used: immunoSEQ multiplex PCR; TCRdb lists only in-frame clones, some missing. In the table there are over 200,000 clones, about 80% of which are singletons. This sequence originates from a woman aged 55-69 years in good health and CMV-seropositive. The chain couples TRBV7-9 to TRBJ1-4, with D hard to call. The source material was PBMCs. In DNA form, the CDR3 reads TGTGCCAGCACCAAGAACGGGGCAACTAATGAAAAACTGTTTTTT. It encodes CASTKNGATNEKLFF.